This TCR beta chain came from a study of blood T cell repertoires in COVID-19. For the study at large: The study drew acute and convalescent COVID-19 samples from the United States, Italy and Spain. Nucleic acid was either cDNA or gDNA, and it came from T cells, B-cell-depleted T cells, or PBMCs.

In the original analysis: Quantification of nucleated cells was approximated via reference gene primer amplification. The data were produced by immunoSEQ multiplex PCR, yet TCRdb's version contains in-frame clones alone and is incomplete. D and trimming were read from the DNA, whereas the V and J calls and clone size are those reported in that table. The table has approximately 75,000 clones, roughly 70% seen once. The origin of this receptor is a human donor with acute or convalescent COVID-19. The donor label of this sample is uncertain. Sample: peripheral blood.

CDR3 in amino acids: CASTLGETQYF. The CDR3 region has the DNA TGTGCCAGCACCCTCGGAGAGACCCAGTACTTC. This chain uses TRBV12-3 or TRBV12-4 with TRBJ2-5; D not resolved. The V and J ends lost 7 bases and 4 bases respectively, with 7 bases between them. The length of the CDR3 is 11 residues.